The rows below give T cell receptor beta chains drawn from one sample of a study of patients and donors after allogeneic stem cell transplantation. MiXCR, run by TCRdb on the RT-PCR reads, gives a single entry per CDR3 protein. The table lists roughly 960,000 distinct CDR3 sequences, about 20% of them singletons. The sequenced sample was blood, either unsorted or a sorted T cell fraction (not recorded which). Receptor source: a human donor who was either an allogeneic HSCT recipient or a stem cell or donor lymphocyte infusion donor (not recorded which). It is not recorded whose cells these are; they may come from a transplant donor. Each CDR3 is given with its conserved first and last residue. D genes are given only for firm matches. A row's size may be missing; if present it is once, few, many or a size class.

J	size	D	V	CDR3	DNA
TRBJ2-7	NA	TRBD2	TRBV10-3	CAISEGGSAPWEPTYEQYF	TGTGCCATCAGTGAGGGCGGGAGCGCACCTTGGGAACCAACCTACGAGCAGTACTTC
TRBJ1-1	NA	NA	TRBV5-8	CASSPERSEAFF	TGTGCCAGCAGCCCAGAGAGGTCTGAAGCTTTCTTT
TRBJ2-4	few	NA	TRBV9	CASSAHRGTDKKNIQYF	TGTGCCAGCAGCGCCCACCGCGGGACAGATAAGAAAAACATTCAGTACTTC
TRBJ1-3	many	NA	TRBV29-1	CSVEGQSGNTIYF	TGCAGCGTTGAGGGGCAGTCTGGAAACACCATATATTTT
TRBJ2-1	few	NA	TRBV9	CASSVEYWGENEQFF	TGTGCCAGCAGCGTGGAGTATTGGGGGGAAAATGAGCAGTTCTTC
TRBJ2-6	few	NA	TRBV27	CASSLAQGSGANVLTF	TGTGCCAGCAGTTTGGCCCAGGGATCTGGGGCCAACGTCCTGACTTTC
TRBJ2-1	NA	TRBD2	TRBV6-2/TRBV6-3	CASSKDVSGGNNEQFF	TGTGCCAGCAGCAAAGACGTTTCGGGAGGCAACAATGAGCAGTTCTTC
TRBJ2-7	NA	NA	TRBV7-3	CASSVQSGYEQYF	TGTGCCAGCAGCGTCCAGTCAGGGTACGAGCAGTACTTC
TRBJ1-2	NA	TRBD1	TRBV4-1	CASRDGTVRGYTF	TGCGCCAGCAGGGACGGGACAGTACGCGGCTACACCTTC
TRBJ2-3	NA	TRBD2	TRBV6-1	CASRWREGTDTQYF	TGTGCCAGCAGATGGCGGGAGGGCACAGATACGCAGTATTTT